This T cell receptor (beta chain) was captured in a study of blood T cell repertoires in COVID-19. Turning to the study itself: Both acute and convalescent COVID-19 samples were obtained from the United States, Italy and Spain.

Germline V gene data show CDR1 as SQVTM and CDR2 as ANQGSEA. The CDR3 loop spans 14 amino acids. The V and J ends lost 3 bases and 1 base respectively, with 12 bases between them. Sequencing was performed with immunoSEQ multiplex PCR; in TCRdb, only in-frame clones are kept and a portion is missing. The table has 60,000 or so clones, 70% to 85% seen once. The receptor's source is a man in his 60s with acute or convalescent COVID-19. The sample taken for sequencing was peripheral blood. The chain has TRBV29-1 and TRBJ2-5; D uncertain. The DNA of the CDR3 is TGCAGCGTTGACAATTACCTACTCCAAGAGACCCAGTACTTC. Translation gives CSVDNYLLQETQYF.